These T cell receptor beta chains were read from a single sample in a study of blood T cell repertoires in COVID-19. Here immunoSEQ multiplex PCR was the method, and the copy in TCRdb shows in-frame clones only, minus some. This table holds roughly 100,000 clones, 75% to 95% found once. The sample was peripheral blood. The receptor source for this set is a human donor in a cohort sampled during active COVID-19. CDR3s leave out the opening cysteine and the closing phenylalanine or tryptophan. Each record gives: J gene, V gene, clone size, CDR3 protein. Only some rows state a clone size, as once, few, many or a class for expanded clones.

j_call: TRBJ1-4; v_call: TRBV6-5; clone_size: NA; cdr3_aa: ASRTRGFNEKLF
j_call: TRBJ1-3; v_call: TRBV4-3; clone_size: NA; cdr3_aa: ASSRTGGTTIQGGNTIY
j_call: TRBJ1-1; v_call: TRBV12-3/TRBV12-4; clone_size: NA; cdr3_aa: ASSLLDTEAF
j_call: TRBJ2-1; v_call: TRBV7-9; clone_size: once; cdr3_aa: ASAQRGGNEQF
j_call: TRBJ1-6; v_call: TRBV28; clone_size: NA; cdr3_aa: ASSFGGSYNSPLH
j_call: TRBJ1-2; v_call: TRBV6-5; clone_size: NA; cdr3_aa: ASSYSRTGENGYT
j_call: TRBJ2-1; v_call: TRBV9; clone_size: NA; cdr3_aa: ASSVSGRGNEQF
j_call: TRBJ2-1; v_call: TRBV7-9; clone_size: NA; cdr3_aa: ASSPPGQLYNEQF
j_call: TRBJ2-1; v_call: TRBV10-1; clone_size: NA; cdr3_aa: ASSDTLGQNEQF
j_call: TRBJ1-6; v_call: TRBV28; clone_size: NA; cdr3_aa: ASSLVQVNSPLH
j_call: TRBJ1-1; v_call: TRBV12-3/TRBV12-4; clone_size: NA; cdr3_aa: ASSFERDTEAF
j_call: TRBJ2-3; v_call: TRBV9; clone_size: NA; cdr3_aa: ASSPSGTGADTQY
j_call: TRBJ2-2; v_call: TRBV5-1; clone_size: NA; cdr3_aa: ASSLAVRGLSGELF
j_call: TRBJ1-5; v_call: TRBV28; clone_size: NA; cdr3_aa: ASSRLLGSGQPQH
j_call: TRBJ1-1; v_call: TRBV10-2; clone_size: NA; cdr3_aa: ASSAGRGTEAF
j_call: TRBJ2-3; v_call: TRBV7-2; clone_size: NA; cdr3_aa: ASSFPPGLAGSATQY
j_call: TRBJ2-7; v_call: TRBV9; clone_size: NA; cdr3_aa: ASSSSGGYEQY
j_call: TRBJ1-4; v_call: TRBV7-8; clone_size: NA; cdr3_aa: ASSLSPPREMNEKLF
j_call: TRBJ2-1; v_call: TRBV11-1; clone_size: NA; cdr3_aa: ASSLAASGLLHEQF
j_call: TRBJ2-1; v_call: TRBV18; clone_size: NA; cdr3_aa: ASSPLGQGNNEQF
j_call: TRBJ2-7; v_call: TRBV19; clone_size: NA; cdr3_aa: ASSTLAGRSYEQY
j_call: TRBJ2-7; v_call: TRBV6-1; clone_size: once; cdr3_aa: ASSEWTGTYEQY
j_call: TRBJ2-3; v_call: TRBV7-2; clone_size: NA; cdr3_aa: ASSLGAGPPSTDTQY
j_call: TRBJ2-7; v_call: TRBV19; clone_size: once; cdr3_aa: ASSMRSSGTGYEQY
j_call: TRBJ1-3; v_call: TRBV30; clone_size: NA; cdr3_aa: AWSVRAGPISGNTIY
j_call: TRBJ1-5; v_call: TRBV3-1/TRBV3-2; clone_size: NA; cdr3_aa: ASSTGTGNQPQH
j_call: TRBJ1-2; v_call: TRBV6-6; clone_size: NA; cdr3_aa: ASRDTGTGGYGYT
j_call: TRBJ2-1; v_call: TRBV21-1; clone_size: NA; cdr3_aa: ASSAPGQGKGGFNNEQF
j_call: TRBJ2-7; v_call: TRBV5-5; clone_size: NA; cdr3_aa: ASSPLAGGIYEQY
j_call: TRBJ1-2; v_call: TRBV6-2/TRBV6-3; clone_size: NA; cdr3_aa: ASSGLWTGDGYT
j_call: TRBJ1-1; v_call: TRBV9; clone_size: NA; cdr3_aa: ASSVMGASEAF